This T cell receptor (beta chain) was recorded in a study of cytotoxic CD8 clonotypes in ibrutinib-treated CLL. Study-wide results and caveats: Ibrutinib response saw clonality rise, and progression saw it return toward baseline. Under treatment, the uncommon public clonotypes either contracted or remained stable. Progressing patients had sampling times that differed from those of sustained-remission patients.

Comments on this clone: Antigen unknown.

The CDR3 spans 14 residues. The V end was cut by 1 base, the J end by 9 bases, with 15 bases between. Per germline, CDR1 SNHLY and CDR2 FYNNEI. Profiling relied on immunoSEQ multiplex PCR, and the TCRdb table lists in-frame clones only, not all of them. The table lists more than 200,000 clones, around 70% of them singletons. Specimen: PBMCs, collected after 24 months of ibrutinib treatment. The gene calls are TRBV2 and TRBJ1-1; possible D gene TRBD1, 5 bases. The TCR was taken from a human donor with chronic lymphocytic leukemia. The CDR3 nucleotides are TGTGCCAGCAGTGAAGTTGGGCAGGGAAGGAAAGCTTTCTTT. This encodes CASSEVGQGRKAFF.